This passage covers 20 T cell receptor beta chains from one sample sequenced in a study of cytomegalovirus exposure and HLA in healthy donors. PCR used 60 Vbeta primers and 13 Jbeta primers. Assay: immunoSEQ multiplex PCR; the TCRdb copy retains only in-frame clones and omits some. This sample contains 25,000 to 35,000 clones. What was sequenced was PBMCs. The receptors shown here come from a woman between 40 and 55 years old in good health and CMV-seropositive.

As to this clone: Other DNA sequences of this sample code for an identical CDR3. The chain has TRBV18 and TRBJ2-7, with 9 bases that match TRBD2. Trimming at V came to 0 bases and at J to 5 bases, leaving 5 bases not matched to a gene. The CDR3 is made up of 15 amino acids. Germline V lookup: CDR1 KGHSH, CDR2 LQKENI. The CDR3: CASSPPGGRAHEQYF. The CDR3 DNA reads TGTGCCAGCTCACCACCGGGCGGGAGGGCCCACGAGCAGTACTTC.

The J gene is TRBJ2-5, the V gene TRBV30, with D possibly being TRBD1 (6 bases). CDR1 is GTSNPN and CDR2 is SVGIG in the germline V gene (reference sequence). V lost 2 bases and J 5 bases, leaving 21 bases between the germline ends. CDR3 length: 16 residues. The CDR3 region has the DNA TGTGCCTGGAGTCCACAGGGTGTGGGGACGTTCGAGACCCAGTACTTC. It specifies CAWSPQGVGTFETQYF.

V gene TRBV6-6 combines with J gene TRBJ1-3, with D perhaps TRBD1 (6 bases). The germline gives CDR1 MNHNY, CDR2 SVGAGI (reference sequence). The CDR3 is 11 amino acids. Trimming cost V 10 bases and J 14 bases, with 18 bases left between them. CDR3 amino acids: CATTSQGPLYF. The CDR3 DNA is TGTGCCACCACATCACAGGGCCCTCTATATTTT.

The V and J genes are TRBV5-4 and TRBJ2-1, with TRBD2 matching 10 bases. The CDR3 loop spans 15 amino acids. Trimming took 3 bases from V and 8 from J; bases not matched to a gene: 8. Per the germline V gene, CDR1 is SGHNT and CDR2 is YYREEE (reference sequence). CDR3 in DNA: TGTGCCAGCAGCTCGGGCACTAGCGGGAAGGATGAGCAGTTCTTC. Amino acids: CASSSGTSGKDEQFF.

As for this clone: Germline is not matched at one junction end, which may reflect a read error. The chain uses TRBV18 and TRBJ1-3; D remains unclear. The CDR3 is 16 residues long. The germline CDR1 and CDR2 sequences are KGHSH and LQKENI. The CDR3 bases are TGTGCCAGCGCACCTCAACAGAACCCCTCTGGAAACACCATATATTTT. Protein product: CASAPQQNPSGNTIYF.

The V gene is TRBV10-3, the J gene TRBJ2-5, with 8 bases that match TRBD2. V shed 10 bases, J shed 4 bases, and the junction held 5 bases outside the gene matches. The V gene's germline CDR1 is ENHRY and CDR2 SYGVKD. This CDR3 has 12 residues. The CDR3 protein is CATLAGGETQYF. The CDR3 coding sequence is TGTGCCACCCTTGCGGGAGGAGAGACCCAGTACTTC.

The genes are TRBV27 and TRBJ2-1; 7 bases are shared with TRBD1. The CDR3 is made up of 18 amino acids. The V gene's germline CDR1 is MNHEY and CDR2 SMNVEV (reference sequence). J was trimmed by 0 bases and V by 1 base; bases with no gene match: 9. DNA for the CDR3: TGTGCCAGCAGTTTATATCAGCCAGCAGGGGGCTCCTACAATGAGCAGTTCTTC. As protein: CASSLYQPAGGSYNEQFF.

The V call is TRBV7-9, the J call TRBJ2-7; D remains unclear. Per germline, CDR1 SEHNR and CDR2 FQNEAQ (reference sequence). The V and J ends lost 4 bases and 3 bases respectively, with 7 bases between them. The CDR3 extends over 12 amino acids. DNA of the CDR3: TGTGCCAGCAGCTCCCTAAGCTACGAGCAGTACTTC. It encodes CASSSLSYEQYF.

The chain combines TRBV6-5 with TRBJ1-4, with D possibly matching TRBD1 (6 bases). The CDR3 has 15 residues. CDR1 is MNHEY, CDR2 SVGAGI, per germline. V was trimmed by 0 bases and J by 6 bases, leaving 11 bases between them. The CDR3 nucleotides are TGTGCCAGCAGTTACTCAAGGGAGGGGGATGAAAAACTGTTTTTT. Its translation: CASSYSREGDEKLFF.

The chain recombines TRBV4-1 with TRBJ2-2; the match to TRBD2 covers 10 bases. The CDR3 is 15 residues long. V shed 4 bases and J 6 bases; nucleotides not matched to a gene: 5. Germline CDR1 and CDR2: MGHRA and YSYEKL. Here the CDR3 reads CASSLSSGRAGELFF. CDR3 bases: TGCGCCAGCAGCCTTTCTAGCGGGAGAGCCGGGGAGCTGTTTTTT.

The gene calls are TRBV19 and TRBJ2-7; TRBD1 is a possible D gene (6 bases). The V end lost 5 bases, the J end lost 5 bases, and 19 bases lay between the germline ends. This CDR3 region has 15 residues. Germline V gene lookup returns CDR1 LNHDA and CDR2 SQIVND (reference sequence). The CDR3 DNA sequence: TGTGCCAGTAGTGGACCCGACAGGTCCTTGGACGAGCAGTACTTC. Translation: CASSGPDRSLDEQYF.

This sequence joins TRBV6-6 and TRBJ2-7; no clear D gene. Trimming shortened V by 4 bases and J by 0 bases, and 7 bases separated the two germline ends. Germline assignment: CDR1 MNHNY and CDR2 SVGAGI (reference sequence). The CDR3 runs 13 residues. CDR3 DNA sequence: TGTGCCAGCAGTTTGGAGTTCTCCTACGAGCAGTACTTC. Encoded protein: CASSLEFSYEQYF.

This sequence joins TRBV6-1 and TRBJ1-2; 7 nucleotides align to TRBD1. The CDR3 is made up of 15 amino acids. The trim removed 6 bases at V and 6 bases at J, leaving 13 bases unmatched. Germline V gives CDR1 MNHNS, CDR2 SASEGT. The CDR3 reads CASSPRRQGRDGYTF. CDR3 nucleotide sequence: TGTGCCAGCAGCCCAAGGAGACAGGGCAGGGATGGCTACACCTTC.

The genes are TRBV7-7 and TRBJ2-5, with a tentative D call TRBD2 (5 bases). The DNA matches TRBJ2-7 better at its end, which makes the J call doubtful. CDR3 length equals 14 residues. Germline CDR1 reads SSHAT; CDR2 reads FNYEAQ (reference sequence). The CDR3 protein is CASSLAGAFYEQYF. The CDR3 nucleotides are TGTGCCAGCAGCTTAGCGGGAGCTTTCTACGAGCAGTACTTC.

The genes are TRBV6-1 and TRBJ2-7, with 7 positions matching TRBD1. The length of the CDR3 is 15 residues. Germline V lookup: CDR1 MNHNS, CDR2 SASEGT. The junction had 6 bases not matched to a gene; V was cut back by 4 bases and J by 0 bases. CDR3: CASSGRDSSSYEQYF. CDR3 sequence (DNA): TGTGCCAGCAGTGGCCGGGACAGTAGCTCCTACGAGCAGTACTTC.

The J gene is TRBJ1-4, the V gene TRBV9; D is unclear. Per the germline V gene, CDR1 is SGDLS and CDR2 is YYNGEE. The CDR3 is 17 amino acids. Trimming shortened V by 3 bases and J by 5 bases, and 20 bases separated the two germline ends. CDR3 in DNA: TGTGCCAGCAGCGGGCCTCCCGACGGCGGCTGGAATGAAAAACTGTTTTTT. Protein product: CASSGPPDGGWNEKLFF.

CDR3 in amino acids: CASSEPGNSGANVLTF. In nucleotides, the CDR3 is TGTGCCAGCAGTGAGCCAGGGAACTCTGGGGCCAACGTCCTGACTTTC. This chain joins TRBV2 and TRBJ2-6, with D perhaps matching TRBD1 (5 bases). The V gene's germline CDR1 is SNHLY and CDR2 FYNNEI. V was shortened by 3 bases and J by 0 bases, with 9 bases between the two germline ends. The CDR3 totals 16 residues.

The V gene is TRBV5-1, the J gene TRBJ2-7; D gene ambiguous. This CDR3 has 14 amino acids. Trimming pared 1 base from V and 2 bases from J, leaving 10 bases between. Germline V gene data show CDR1 as SGHRS and CDR2 as YFSETQ. The CDR3 DNA sequence: TGCGCCAGCAGCTTGTTTTACAGTGCCTACGAGCAGTACTTC. Translating gives CASSLFYSAYEQYF.

The chain links TRBV7-9 to TRBJ2-7; TRBD2 matches at 14 bases. CDR1 is SEHNR, CDR2 FQNEAQ, per germline (reference sequence). V gave up 3 bases and J gave up 1 base; unmatched junction bases: 2. The CDR3 is 16 residues long. As DNA, the CDR3 is TGTGCCAGCAGCTTTGGGACTAGCGGGAGTTCCTACGAGCAGTACTTC. It specifies CASSFGTSGSSYEQYF. The whole variable domain, filled in from reference TRBV7-9 and TRBJ2-7, reads DTGVSQNPRHKITKRGQNVTFRCDPISEHNRLYWYRQTLGQGPEFLTYFQNEAQLEKSRLLSDRFSAERPKGSFSTLEIQRTEQGDSAMYLCASSFGTSGSSYEQYFGPGTRLTVT.

CDR3 bases: TGTGCCAGCAGCTTAAGTATGGGCGTCGGGGAGCTGTTTTTT. Translation gives CASSLSMGVGELFF. The chain combines TRBV7-3 with TRBJ2-2; D is unresolved. The V gene's germline CDR1 is SGHTA and CDR2 FQGTGA. V lost 1 base and J lost 7, with 10 bases in between. The CDR3 runs to 14 residues.